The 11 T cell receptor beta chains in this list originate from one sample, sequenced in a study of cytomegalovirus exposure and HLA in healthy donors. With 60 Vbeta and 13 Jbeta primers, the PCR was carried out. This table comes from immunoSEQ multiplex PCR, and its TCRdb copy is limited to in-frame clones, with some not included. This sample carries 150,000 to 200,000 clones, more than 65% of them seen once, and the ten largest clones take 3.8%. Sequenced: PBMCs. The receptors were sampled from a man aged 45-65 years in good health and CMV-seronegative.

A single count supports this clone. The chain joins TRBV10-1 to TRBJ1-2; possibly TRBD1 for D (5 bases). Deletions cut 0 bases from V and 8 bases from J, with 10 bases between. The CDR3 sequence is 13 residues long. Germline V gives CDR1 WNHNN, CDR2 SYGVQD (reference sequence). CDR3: CASSESQGYGYTF. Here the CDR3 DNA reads TGCGCCAGCAGTGAGTCGCAGGGCTACGGCTACACCTTC.

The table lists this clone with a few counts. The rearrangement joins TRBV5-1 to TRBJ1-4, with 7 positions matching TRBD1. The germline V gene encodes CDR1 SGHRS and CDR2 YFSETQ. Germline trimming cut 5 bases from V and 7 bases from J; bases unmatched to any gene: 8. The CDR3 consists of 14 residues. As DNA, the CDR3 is TGCGCCAGCAGTTTTAGGGGGCAGGGTGAAAAACTGTTTTTT. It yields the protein CASSFRGQGEKLFF.

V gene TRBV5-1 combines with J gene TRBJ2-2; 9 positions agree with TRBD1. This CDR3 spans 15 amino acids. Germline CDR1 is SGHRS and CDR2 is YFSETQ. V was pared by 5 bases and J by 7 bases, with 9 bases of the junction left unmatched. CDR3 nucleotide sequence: TGCGCCAGCAGACCGACGACAGGGGGAAACGGGGAGCTGTTTTTT. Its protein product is CASRPTTGGNGELFF.

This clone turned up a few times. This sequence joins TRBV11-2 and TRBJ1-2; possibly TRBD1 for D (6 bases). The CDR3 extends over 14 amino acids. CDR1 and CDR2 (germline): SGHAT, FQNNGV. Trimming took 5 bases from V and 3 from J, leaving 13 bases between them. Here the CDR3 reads CASSPIGGHYGYTF. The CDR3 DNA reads TGTGCCAGCAGCCCCATTGGGGGCCACTATGGCTACACCTTC.

The CDR3 loop reads CASSPPAASGTDTQYF. CDR3 DNA: TGTGCCAGCAGCCCCCCGGCGGCTAGCGGCACAGATACGCAGTATTTT. The chain couples TRBV7-9 to TRBJ2-3, with D perhaps TRBD2 (6 bases). V shed 5 bases and J shed 1 base, with 16 bases lying between them. Looked up from germline, CDR1 is SEHNR and CDR2 is FQNEAQ (reference sequence). The CDR3 consists of 16 residues.

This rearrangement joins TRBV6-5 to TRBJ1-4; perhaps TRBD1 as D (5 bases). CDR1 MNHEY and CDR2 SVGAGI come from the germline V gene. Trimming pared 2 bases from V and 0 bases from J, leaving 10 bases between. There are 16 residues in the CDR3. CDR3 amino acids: CASSYGGASTNEKLFF. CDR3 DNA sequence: TGTGCCAGCAGTTACGGAGGGGCGTCAACTAATGAAAAACTGTTTTTT.

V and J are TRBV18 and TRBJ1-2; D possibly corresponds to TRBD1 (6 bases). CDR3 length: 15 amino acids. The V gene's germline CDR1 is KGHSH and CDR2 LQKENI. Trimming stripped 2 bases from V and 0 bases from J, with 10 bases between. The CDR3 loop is CASSPIDRPNYGYTF. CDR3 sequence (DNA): TGTGCCAGCTCACCAATCGACAGGCCTAACTATGGCTACACCTTC. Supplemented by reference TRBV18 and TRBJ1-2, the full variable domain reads NAGVMQNPRHLVRRRGQEARLRCSPMKGHSHVYWYRQLPEEGLKFMVYLQKENIIDESGMPKERFSAEFPKEGPSILRIQQVVRGDSAAYFCASSPIDRPNYGYTFGSGTRLTVV.

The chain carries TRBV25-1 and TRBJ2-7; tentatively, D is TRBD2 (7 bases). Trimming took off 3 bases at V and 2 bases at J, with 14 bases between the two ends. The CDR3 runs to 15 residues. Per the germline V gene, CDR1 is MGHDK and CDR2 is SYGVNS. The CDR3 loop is CASSDRGASPYEQYF. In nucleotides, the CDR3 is TGTGCCAGCAGTGACCGGGGGGCCTCCCCCTACGAGCAGTACTTC.

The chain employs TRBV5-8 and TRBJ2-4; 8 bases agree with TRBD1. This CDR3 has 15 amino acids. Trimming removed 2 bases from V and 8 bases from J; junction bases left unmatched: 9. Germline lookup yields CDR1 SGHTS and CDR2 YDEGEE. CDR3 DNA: TGTGCCAGCAGCTTCCAGGGGGCGCCGGTGGACATTCAGTACTTC. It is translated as CASSFQGAPVDIQYF.

The CDR3 sequence is CASSLSRDYEQYF. CDR3 nucleotides: TGTGCCAGCAGCTTATCCCGGGACTACGAGCAGTACTTC. This chain uses TRBV7-9 with TRBJ2-7; TRBD2 is a possible D gene (5 bases). The CDR3 loop spans 13 amino acids. Germline-derived CDR1 and CDR2 are SEHNR and FQNEAQ (reference sequence). Trimming removed 2 bases from V and 3 bases from J, with 8 bases in between.

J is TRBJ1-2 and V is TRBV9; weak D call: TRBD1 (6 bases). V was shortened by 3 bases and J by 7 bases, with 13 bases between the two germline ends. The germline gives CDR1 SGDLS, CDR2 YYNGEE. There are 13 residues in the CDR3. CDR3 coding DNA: TGTGCCAGCAGCGCAGCAGGGGCGAGTGGCTACACCTTC. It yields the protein CASSAAGASGYTF.